This T cell receptor beta chain was identified during a study of blood T cell repertoires in COVID-19. In the study overall: T cells, B-cell-depleted T cells, or PBMCs provided the cDNA or gDNA that served as material.

The length of the CDR3 is 13 residues. The V gene lost 0 bases and the J gene lost 7 bases, with 7 bases spanning the gap. Germline CDR1 is LGHDT and CDR2 is YNNKEL (reference sequence). Original handling: It was from reference gene primer amplification that nucleated cell counts were estimated. Some clones are missing from TCRdb's copy, which holds only in-frame ones; the method was immunoSEQ multiplex PCR. Clonal size and the V and J genes are those of that table, whereas D and trimming came from the DNA. The sample has some 200,000 clones, 94% seen once; the top ten hold roughly 0.76%. The sequence was collected from a man aged 30 to 39 with COVID-19, enrolled during active disease. V and J are TRBV3-1 (or the pseudogene TRBV3-2) and TRBJ1-3, with no clear D. Specimen: peripheral blood. CDR3 nucleotide sequence: TGTGCCAGCAGCCAAGATTTGCGGAACACCATATATTTT. Protein: CASSQDLRNTIYF.